This T cell receptor (beta chain) appears in the sequencing data of a study of neurological immune-mediated disorders. Whole-study findings and limits: None of the CDR3 amino acid sequences in expanded clones turned up in more than one subject, which points to private repertoires in all groups. The study phylogenetically grouped the repertoires of 18 of 34 multiple sclerosis patients into one related-CDR3 cluster, a possible signature.

With 10-nucleotide random UMIs included, cDNA was synthesized by 5'RACE. TCRdb re-called the 5' RACE reads with MiXCR, one entry per CDR3 protein. The sample consists of 50,000 to 60,000 distinct CDR3 sequences, 2% to 3% of them appearing once. Trimming removed 4 bases from V and 6 bases from J; junction bases left unmatched: 7. The V gene's germline CDR1 is SGHRS and CDR2 YFSETQ. The length of the CDR3 is 14 residues. In regard to this clonotype: The antigen is unknown.

The specimen sequenced was PBMCs. This TCR was recovered from a man aged 45-65 years with multiple sclerosis. The chain carries TRBV5-1 and TRBJ1-5, with TRBD1 identical over 7 bases. The CDR3 here is CASSPETGIQPQHF. CDR3 DNA: TGCGCCAGCAGCCCCGAGACAGGGATTCAGCCCCAGCATTTT.